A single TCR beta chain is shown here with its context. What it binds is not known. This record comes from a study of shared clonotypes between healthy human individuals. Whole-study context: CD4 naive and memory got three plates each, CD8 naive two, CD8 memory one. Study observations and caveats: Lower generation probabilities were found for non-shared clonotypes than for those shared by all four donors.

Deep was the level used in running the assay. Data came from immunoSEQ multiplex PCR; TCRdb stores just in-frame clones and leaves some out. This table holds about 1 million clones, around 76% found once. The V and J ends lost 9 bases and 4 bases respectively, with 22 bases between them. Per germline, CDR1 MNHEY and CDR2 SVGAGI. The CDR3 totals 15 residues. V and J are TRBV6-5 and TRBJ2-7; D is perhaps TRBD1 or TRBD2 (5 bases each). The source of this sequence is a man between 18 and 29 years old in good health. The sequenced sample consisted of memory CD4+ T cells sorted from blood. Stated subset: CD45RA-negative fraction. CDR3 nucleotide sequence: TGTGCCAGTTGGTCCGGGGCAAGCGGATTGTACGAGCAGTACTTC. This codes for CASWSGASGLYEQYF.